These 8 T cell receptor beta chains came from one sample sequenced in a study of blood T cell repertoires in COVID-19. Clones were sequenced by immunoSEQ multiplex PCR, and TCRdb holds only the in-frame ones, with some missing. The sample lists 120,000 or so clones; around 81% were seen once. What was sequenced was peripheral blood. The receptors derive from a woman in her fifties or sixties with acute or convalescent COVID-19.

The rearrangement links TRBV7-9 to TRBJ2-1; tentatively, D is TRBD2 (6 bases). Trimming stripped 2 bases from V and 8 bases from J, with 16 bases between. This CDR3 spans 15 amino acids. Germline assignment: CDR1 SEHNR and CDR2 FQNEAQ (reference sequence). CDR3 amino acids: CASSLSTPGVDEQFF. The DNA of the CDR3 is TGTGCCAGCAGCTTAAGTACCCCGGGGGTCGATGAGCAGTTCTTC. The full variable domain, with the rest looked up from reference TRBV7-9 and TRBJ2-1, is DTGVSQNPRHKITKRGQNVTFRCDPISEHNRLYWYRQTLGQGPEFLTYFQNEAQLEKSRLLSDRFSAERPKGSFSTLEIQRTEQGDSAMYLCASSLSTPGVDEQFFGPGTRLTVL.

V gene TRBV11-2 combines with J gene TRBJ1-2; weak D call: TRBD1 (6 bases). V was cut by 6 bases and J by 0 bases, with 20 bases left in between. There are 17 residues in the CDR3. Germline V gene lookup returns CDR1 SGHAT and CDR2 FQNNGV. As DNA, the CDR3 is TGTGCCAGCAGGCAAGGCCCAGGGGTTCTGTCTAACTATGGCTACACCTTC. This gives the protein CASRQGPGVLSNYGYTF.

This chain links TRBV20-1 with TRBJ1-5, with D uncertain. V was pared by 3 bases and J by 0 bases, with 3 bases between. Germline CDR1 and CDR2: DFQATT and SNEGSKA (reference sequence). This CDR3 contains 12 residues. The CDR3 region is CSASRSNQPQHF. The CDR3 nucleotides are TGCAGTGCTAGTCGTAGCAATCAGCCCCAGCATTTT.

The rearrangement links TRBV6-5 to TRBJ1-1; maybe TRBD1 (5 bases). The V end was cut by 3 bases, the J end by 0 bases, with 8 bases between. CDR1 MNHEY and CDR2 SVGAGI come from the germline V gene. This CDR3 spans 14 amino acids. The CDR3 DNA sequence: TGTGCCAGCAGTTATGGACAACTGAACACTGAAGCTTTCTTT. It specifies CASSYGQLNTEAFF.

The chain carries TRBV28 and TRBJ1-3, with unresolved D. Germline V gene lookup returns CDR1 MDHEN and CDR2 SYDVKM. Trimming cost V 4 bases and J 3 bases, with 16 bases left between them. This CDR3 is 16 amino acids long. CDR3 nucleotides: TGTGCCAGCAGTTCCATGAGGGAGGGCAATGGAAACACCATATATTTT. Translated: CASSSMREGNGNTIYF.

The CDR3 DNA reads TGTGCCAGCAGCTTAACAGGGCCCGGGGAGCTGTTTTTT. This translates into CASSLTGPGELFF. V and J are TRBV5-4 and TRBJ2-2, with TRBD1 as a possible D gene (6 bases). The CDR3 extends over 13 amino acids. Germline V gene lookup returns CDR1 SGHNT and CDR2 YYREEE (reference sequence). Trimming took 2 bases from V and 6 from J, leaving 8 bases between them.

This rearrangement joins TRBV21-1 to TRBJ2-3; the D call in the table, TRBD2, was not verified against the DNA. TRBV21-1 is designated a pseudogene. The CDR3 covers 18 residues. This chain's CDR3 is CASSRVAGDQTSTDTQYF. Here the CDR3 DNA reads TGTGCCAGCAGCAGAGTAGCGGGAGACCAAACTAGCACAGATACGCAGTATTTT.

V is TRBV28 and J is TRBJ2-7; 7 nucleotides line up with TRBD2. The CDR3 has 16 amino acids. Trimming removed 5 bases from V and 0 bases from J; junction bases left unmatched: 10. Germline V gives CDR1 MDHEN, CDR2 SYDVKM. CDR3 in amino acids: CASSRPRGSLSYEQYF. CDR3 DNA: TGTGCCAGCAGTCGTCCGCGCGGGAGTCTCTCCTACGAGCAGTACTTC.